The 11 T cell receptor beta chains below all came from one sample that was sequenced in a study of early T cells in non-severe SARS-CoV-2 infection. Via MiXCR, TCRdb re-called the 5' RACE reads, giving one row per CDR3 protein. The table shows roughly 80,000 distinct CDR3 sequences, with around 15% occurring only once. Input material: whole blood. These receptors were obtained from an adult who was a healthcare worker with PCR-confirmed SARS-CoV-2 infection or an uninfected control (not recorded which).

This clonotype was counted at least ten times. The chain couples TRBV4-1 to TRBJ2-1; the D is unclear. This CDR3 contains 12 residues. V shed 8 bases and J shed 6 bases, with 11 bases lying between them. Per germline, CDR1 MGHRA and CDR2 YSYEKL. CDR3 DNA sequence: TGCGCCAGCGGAGCAGCCACCAATGAGCAGTTCTTC. This gives the protein CASGAATNEQFF.

In its sample, this clonotype was seen a few times. V is TRBV4-2 and J is TRBJ2-3; TRBD2 aligns across 15 bases. The CDR3 runs 16 residues. Germline CDR1 and CDR2: LGHNA and YNFKEQ. The junction had 2 bases not matched to a gene; V was cut back by 1 base and J by 6 bases. In nucleotides, the CDR3 is TGTGCCAGCAGCCAAGGGACTAGCGGGGGGGCGGATACGCAGTATTTT. As protein: CASSQGTSGGADTQYF.

Many counts were recorded for this clonotype. The DNA for the CDR3 is TGTGCCAGCAGTCGCGCCGCAGGGTGGGGCTACACCTTC. Translating it yields CASSRAAGWGYTF. The V and J genes are TRBV28 and TRBJ1-2, with a tentative D call TRBD1 (5 bases). The CDR3 covers 13 residues. Germline CDR1 is MDHEN and CDR2 is SYDVKM. Trimming stripped 5 bases from V and 8 bases from J, with 15 bases between.

This clonotype showed up many times. This chain links TRBV28 with TRBJ2-7; TRBD1 is a possible D gene (6 bases). Trimming took 4 bases from V and 6 from J, leaving 10 bases between them. Per the germline V gene, CDR1 is MDHEN and CDR2 is SYDVKM. This CDR3 is 12 amino acids long. CDR3 sequence: CASSSRGSEQYF. The CDR3 DNA sequence: TGTGCCAGCAGTTCCAGGGGTTCCGAGCAGTACTTC.

This clonotype came up a few times. The V gene is TRBV29-1, the J gene TRBJ1-1, with D unresolved. Germline-derived CDR1 and CDR2 are SQVTM and ANQGSEA. The CDR3 covers 10 residues. V was clipped by 7 bases and J by 11 bases, with 14 bases between them. CDR3 sequence: CSAPRRDAFF. The DNA for the CDR3 is TGCAGCGCCCCTCGGCGAGATGCTTTCTTT.

Only a few counts were recorded for this clonotype. V is TRBV20-1 and J is TRBJ2-1, with D unclear. Between the trimmed V and J ends, which lost 3 bases and 6 bases, there was a span of 18 bases. Germline loops: CDR1 DFQATT, CDR2 SNEGSKA (reference sequence). This CDR3 is built from 15 residues. The CDR3 DNA reads TGCAGTGCTAGGGTTTTGGTCCCCCGCGCCAATGAGCAGTTCTTC. Amino acids: CSARVLVPRANEQFF.

This clonotype was seen only a few times. The chain has TRBV29-1 and TRBJ2-5; TRBD2 aligns across 7 bases. Germline V lookup: CDR1 SQVTM, CDR2 ANQGSEA. The ends lost 7 bases at V and 2 bases at J; junction bases unmatched: 4. The CDR3 is 12 amino acids. CDR3 amino acids: CSGRRGQETQYF. DNA of the CDR3: TGCAGCGGAAGGCGGGGGCAAGAGACCCAGTACTTC.

This clonotype was seen a few times. This chain connects TRBV12-3 or TRBV12-4 to TRBJ1-1, with D maybe TRBD1 (5 bases). V lost 1 base and J lost 4, with 10 bases in between. The CDR3 is 14 residues long. This chain's CDR3 is CASSLGSGGTEAFF. CDR3 nucleotides: TGTGCCAGCAGTTTAGGGAGCGGGGGCACTGAAGCTTTCTTT.

The V gene is TRBV11-3, the J gene TRBJ2-5; the D is unclear. Between the trimmed V and J ends, which lost 0 bases and 5 bases, there was a span of 4 bases. This CDR3 has 12 residues. Per the germline V gene, CDR1 is SGHNT and CDR2 is YENEEA. The CDR3 reads CASSLDVETQYF. The DNA for the CDR3 is TGTGCCAGCAGCTTAGATGTCGAGACCCAGTACTTC.

This clonotype appeared a few times. The chain uses TRBV20-1 and TRBJ1-1; possible D gene TRBD1, 5 bases. This CDR3 spans 15 amino acids. The V gene lost 4 bases and the J gene lost 0 bases, with 15 bases spanning the gap. Germline CDR1 is DFQATT and CDR2 is SNEGSKA (reference sequence). The CDR3 loop is CSAIVPRQMNTEAFF. The CDR3 coding sequence is TGCAGTGCTATCGTTCCTCGACAGATGAACACTGAAGCTTTCTTT.

The J gene is TRBJ1-6, the V gene TRBV2; D unresolved. This CDR3 contains 13 residues. Germline assignment: CDR1 SNHLY and CDR2 FYNNEI. Trimming took 0 bases from V and 7 from J, leaving 4 bases between them. Written as DNA, the CDR3 is TGTGCCAGCAGTGAAGCAGAGAATTCACCCCTCCACTTT. Protein: CASSEAENSPLHF.